This T cell receptor beta chain was captured by sequencing in a study of shared clonotypes between healthy human individuals. On the study more broadly: There were three CD4 naive, three CD4 memory, two CD8 naive and one CD8 memory plates per donor.

Clones were sequenced by immunoSEQ multiplex PCR, and TCRdb holds only the in-frame ones, with some missing. The repertoire has roughly 2 million clones, roughly 96% of them found once; the top ten carry 0.1% to 0.15%. This clone is a singleton in its sample. The ends were cut back, 4 bases at V and 4 bases at J, with 10 bases in the middle. Germline CDR1 and CDR2: MNHNS and SASEGT. The CDR3 is made up of 13 amino acids. This clonotype was obtained from a man in his late teens or twenties in good health. The sequencing sample was made of naive CD4+ T cells sorted from blood. Subset given: CD45RA+ positively selected. This chain uses TRBV6-1 with TRBJ1-2, with no clear D. This CDR3 is CASSAPTLYGYTF. Written as DNA, the CDR3 is TGTGCCAGCAGTGCTCCGACCCTCTATGGCTACACCTTC.